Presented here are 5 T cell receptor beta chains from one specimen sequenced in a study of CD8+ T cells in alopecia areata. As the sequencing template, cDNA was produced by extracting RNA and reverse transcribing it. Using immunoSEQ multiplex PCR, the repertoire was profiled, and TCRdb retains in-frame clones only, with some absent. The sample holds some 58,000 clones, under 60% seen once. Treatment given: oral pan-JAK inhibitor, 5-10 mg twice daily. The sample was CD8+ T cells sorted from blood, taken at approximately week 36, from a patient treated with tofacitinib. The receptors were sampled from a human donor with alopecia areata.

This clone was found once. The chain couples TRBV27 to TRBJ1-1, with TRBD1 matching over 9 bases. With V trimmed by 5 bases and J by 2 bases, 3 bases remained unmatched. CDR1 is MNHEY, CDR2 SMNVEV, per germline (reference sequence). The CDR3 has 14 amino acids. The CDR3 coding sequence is TGTGCCAGCAGTCCACAGGGGGCCAACACTGAAGCTTTCTTT. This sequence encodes CASSPQGANTEAFF.

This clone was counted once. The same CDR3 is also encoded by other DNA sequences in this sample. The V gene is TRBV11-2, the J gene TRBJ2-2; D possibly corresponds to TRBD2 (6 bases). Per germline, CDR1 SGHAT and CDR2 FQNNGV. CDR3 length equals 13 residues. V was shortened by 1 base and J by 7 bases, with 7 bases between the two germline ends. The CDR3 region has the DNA TGTGCCAGCAGCTTAGGGCGGGGCGGGGAGCTGTTTTTT. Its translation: CASSLGRGGELFF.

CDR3: CASSYPGLAGYNEQFF. The CDR3 DNA sequence: TGTGCCAGCAGTTACCCAGGACTAGCGGGGTACAATGAGCAGTTCTTC. The gene calls are TRBV6-5 and TRBJ2-1; TRBD2 matches 12 bases. With V trimmed by 2 bases and J by 4 bases, 3 bases remained unmatched. This CDR3 spans 16 amino acids. Germline CDR1 MNHEY, CDR2 SVGAGI.

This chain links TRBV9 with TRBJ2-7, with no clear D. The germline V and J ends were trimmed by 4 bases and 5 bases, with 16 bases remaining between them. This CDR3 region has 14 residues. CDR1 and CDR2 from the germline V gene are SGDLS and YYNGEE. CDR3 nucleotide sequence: TGTGCCAGCAGCACGTGGGATTCCCGGGACGAGCAGTACTTC. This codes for CASSTWDSRDEQYF.

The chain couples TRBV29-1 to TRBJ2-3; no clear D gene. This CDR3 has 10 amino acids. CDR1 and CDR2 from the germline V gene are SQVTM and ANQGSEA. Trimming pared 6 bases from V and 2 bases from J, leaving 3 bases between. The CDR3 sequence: CSVFTDTQYF. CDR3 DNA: TGCAGCGTCTTCACAGATACGCAGTATTTT.